This T cell receptor (beta chain) stems from a study of radiation and T cells in renal cell carcinoma (TCRdb year 2020). In terms of the full investigation: In total, approximately 53 samples underwent TCR beta sequencing: some 25 tumors plus 27 peripheral blood samples. The final blood draw took place at 4 weeks after radiation, the same time as nephrectomy. Across all 50 or so samples, several million unique CDR3 nucleotide sequences, encoding 2.5 million to 3 million unique CDR3 amino acid sequences, were identified. The investigation overall reported the following: Top tumor clonotypes rose in blood from baseline to 2 weeks post-radiation, then contracted by 4 weeks, suggesting transient expansion of tumor-resident clones. No pretreatment tumor biopsies were available, so the baseline intratumoral presence of clonotypes could not be determined. Because the trial had a single-armed design, the trial could not examine how radiation dose or scheduling affected the TCR repertoire. Dynamics of the blood repertoire were not tracked past 4 weeks after treatment.

On this clone: Its antigen remains undetermined. Base quality data are lacking; no much larger clone is found one base away.

TCR beta libraries were generated from genomic DNA with the immunoSEQ kit, following the manufacturer's recommendations. Library preparation used a first multiplex PCR with proprietary primers, then a second PCR adding unique barcodes, with bead cleanups after each round. A kit-provided positive control reaction and a negative control reaction were included in every sample batch. The final libraries were assessed on an Agilent 4200 TapeStation D1000 ScreenTape, pooled by volume, and quantified by qPCR. Sequencing ran on an Illumina NextSeq500 with a MidOutput 150-cycle cartridge, using 156 Read1 and 15 Index1 cycles with kit custom primers. The pooled library was loaded at around 1 pM, and about 21% PhiX control was spiked in. In the authors' own workflow: The vendor-processed data were analyzed in R, and a clonotype was defined as all T cells that share the same CDR3 nucleotide sequence. For clone abundance analyses, frequencies were normalized to the 10,000 most abundant clones in each sample. Public T cell clones, averaging fewer than five per sample, were removed before analysis. Tumor-enriched and baseline blood-enriched clonotypes were defined by at least a 32-fold difference in abundance between compartments. Clonotypes expanded or contracted between blood time points were identified with a beta-binomial differential abundance model. Similarity between tumor and blood repertoires was quantified using the Baroni-Urbani and Buser coefficient, and groups were compared with two-tailed Wilcoxon tests in R. TCRdb's version of the immuneACCESS table is confined to in-frame rearrangements and falls short of the full clone set. An unresolved V gene accounts for under half of the shortfall where checked; the remainder is of unknown origin. V and J calls and clone size are given by that table; D and trimming were obtained from the DNA. A total of around 100,000 clones appear in this sample, 80% to 90% of them only once. The ten biggest clones cover approximately 6.9% of the sample.

The sample's time point label, decoded: blood 4 weeks post-SBRT, at nephrectomy. Interpreted using the paper, the treatment or condition label stands for: 15 Gy SBRT to primary tumor, nephrectomy 4 weeks later. The samples were drawn from a clinical trial, where primary renal cell carcinomas were treated with 15 Gy of stereotactic body radiation therapy and then removed by nephrectomy 4 weeks afterward. To follow tumor-enriched clonotypes, peripheral blood was collected serially from radiation-treated patients at baseline and again at 2 weeks and 4 weeks after SBRT. All patients had renal cell carcinoma with clear cell pathology. The QIAamp DNA Blood Mini Kit (Qiagen) was used to prepare genomic DNA for TCR sequencing. The analyses included only samples that passed all quality control checks. Unmatched junction bases come to 8, with V trimmed by 5 bases and J by 8 bases. The CDR3 holds 13 amino acids from the cysteine to the phenylalanine. The only DNA kept is the CDR3, 39 bases in frame from the first base. For CDR1 and CDR2, the germline V gene (reference sequence) lists SEHNR and FQNEAQ.

The source is a man in his sixties with renal cell carcinoma. Rearrangement joined TRBV7-9 to TRBJ1-2; 7 junctional bases match TRBD1. The sequenced sample was blood, obtained from a patient whose treatment included radiotherapy and nephrectomy. The CDR3 protein sequence reads: CASSHTGALGYTF. The base sequence is TGTGCCAGCAGCCATACAGGGGCCTTGGGCTACACCTTC.